The 2 T cell receptor beta chains below were found in one sample sequenced in a study of identical twins. In TCRdb, the 5' RACE reads were re-called with MiXCR into one record per CDR3 protein. The repertoire has 310,000 or so distinct CDR3 sequences, about 8.9% of them found once; the top ten carry around 2.1%. This same sample was also part of a study on yellow fever vaccine responses in identical twins.

The sequencing input was memory (CD45RO+) T cells sorted from blood. These receptors were obtained from a woman aged 18-29 years in good health.

The chain uses TRBV28 and TRBJ2-2, with TRBD2 matching 8 bases. CDR3 length equals 15 residues. CDR1 is MDHEN, CDR2 SYDVKM, per germline. After removal of 6 bases from V and 1 base from J, the junction contained 4 bases not matched to a gene. The chain's CDR3 is CASRRLAGNTGELFF. The CDR3 DNA is TGTGCCAGCAGACGGCTAGCGGGGAACACCGGGGAGCTGTTTTTT. Full variable domain (rest looked up from reference TRBV28 and TRBJ2-2): DVKVTQSSRYLVKRTGEKVFLECVQDMDHENMFWYRQDPGLGLRLIYFSYDVKMKEKGDIPEGYSVSREKKERFSLILESASTNQTSMYLCASRRLAGNTGELFFGEGSRLTVL.

The V call is TRBV6-1, the J call TRBJ2-5, with D tentatively TRBD1 or TRBD2 (5 bases each). Germline CDR1 reads MNHNS; CDR2 reads SASEGT. V gave up 4 bases and J gave up 5 bases, with 14 bases separating them. The CDR3 totals 14 residues. CDR3 amino acids: CASSVGGDSETQYF. In DNA form, the CDR3 reads TGTGCCAGCAGTGTTGGGGGAGACAGTGAGACCCAGTACTTC.